These 14 T cell receptor beta chains share one sample of origin, sequenced in a study of CD8 T cells in ankylosing spondylitis. Study conclusions and caveats: Fewer than ten highly homologous variants made up a TCR beta motif that seemed to typify ankylosing spondylitis blood.

MiXCR, run by TCRdb on the 5' RACE reads, gives a single entry per CDR3 protein. The sample comprises about 90,000 distinct CDR3 sequences, more than 8.5% of which are singletons, and about a third rests with the top ten. Their specific antigens are unknown. Source material: blood, either unsorted or a sorted T cell fraction (not recorded which). The source of these receptors is a male donor with ankylosing spondylitis.

This clonotype turned up a few times. This chain uses TRBV7-6 with TRBJ1-1, with TRBD1 matching over 9 bases. This CDR3 is 15 amino acids long. With V trimmed by 4 bases and J by 3 bases, 6 bases remained unmatched. CDR1 and CDR2 from the germline V gene are SGHVS and FNYEAQ. The CDR3 reads CASSSWTGADTEAFF. CDR3 bases: TGTGCCAGCAGCTCTTGGACAGGGGCCGACACTGAAGCTTTCTTT.

This clonotype was observed a few times. The rearrangement uses TRBV7-9 and TRBJ2-1, with D maybe TRBD2 (6 bases). CDR3 length: 13 amino acids. V lost 8 bases and J 5 bases, leaving 13 bases between the germline ends. CDR1 is SEHNR and CDR2 is FQNEAQ in the germline V gene (reference sequence). CDR3 in DNA: TGTGCCAGCTGTGACGGGAGCCACAATGAGCAGTTCTTC. Translating gives CASCDGSHNEQFF.

This chain connects TRBV4-1 to TRBJ1-4; D might be TRBD1 (6 bases). The CDR3 length is 14 residues. V lost 0 bases to trimming and J lost 8 bases, with 10 bases between them. Per germline, CDR1 MGHRA and CDR2 YSYEKL. In nucleotides, the CDR3 is TGCGCCAGCAGCCAAGAGGGGGCAGGGGAAAAACTGTTTTTT. The encoded protein is CASSQEGAGEKLFF.

This clonotype has just a few counts. V gene TRBV24-1 combines with J gene TRBJ2-2; D tentatively reads TRBD1 or TRBD2 (5 bases each). The CDR3 length is 15 residues. The germline gives CDR1 KGHDR, CDR2 SFDVKD. Trimming shortened V by 4 bases and J by 7 bases, and 15 bases separated the two germline ends. CDR3 bases: TGTGCCACCAGTGAAACCGGGACCCGCTACGGGGAGCTGTTTTTT. This codes for CATSETGTRYGELFF.

This clonotype was counted at least ten times. The chain uses TRBV7-8 and TRBJ2-1; 13 bases map to TRBD2. The CDR3 is 18 amino acids. The trim removed 1 base at V and 2 bases at J, leaving 5 bases unmatched. Looked up from germline, CDR1 is SGHVS and CDR2 is FQNEAQ. The CDR3 protein is CASSLELAGGEAYNEQFF. CDR3 nucleotides: TGTGCCAGCAGCTTAGAACTAGCGGGAGGGGAAGCCTACAATGAGCAGTTCTTC.

The V call is TRBV20-1, the J call TRBJ2-2, with a weak D call TRBD1 (5 bases). The germline V gene has CDR1 DFQATT and CDR2 SNEGSKA (reference sequence). With 6 bases removed from V and 1 base from J, the gap between germline ends came to 9 bases. The CDR3 has 13 amino acids. Here the CDR3 reads CSAQQENTGELFF. CDR3 nucleotides: TGCAGTGCGCAACAGGAGAACACCGGGGAGCTGTTTTTT.

This clonotype was detected only a few times. The chain joins TRBV27 to TRBJ2-7, with D perhaps TRBD1 or TRBD2 (5 bases each). V lost 0 bases and J 4 bases, leaving 16 bases between the germline ends. There are 16 residues in the CDR3. The V gene's germline CDR1 is MNHEY and CDR2 SMNVEV (reference sequence). DNA for the CDR3: TGTGCCAGCAGTTTATCGGTAGGGACCCTTAATTACGAGCAGTACGTC. Translated: CASSLSVGTLNYEQYV.

In this sample, this clonotype turned up a few times. V usage is TRBV29-1 and J usage is TRBJ2-1; 9 nucleotides align to TRBD1. Trimming removed 6 bases from V and 4 bases from J; junction bases left unmatched: 4. The CDR3 is made up of 13 amino acids. CDR1 and CDR2 (germline): SQVTM, ANQGSEA. The DNA for the CDR3 is TGCAGCGTCCGGGACAGGGATTACAATGAGCAGTTCTTC. It specifies CSVRDRDYNEQFF.

This clonotype appeared a few times. The chain employs TRBV6-5 and TRBJ2-1; 11 nucleotides align to TRBD2. The CDR3 extends over 18 amino acids. The germline V gene encodes CDR1 MNHEY and CDR2 SVGAGI. Losses at the gene ends were 4 bases for V and 3 bases for J; bases not matched to a gene: 11. CDR3 DNA: TGTGCCAGCAGTTTGTGGGGGGGACTAGCGGTTCGCTACAATGAGCAGTTCTTC. Residues: CASSLWGGLAVRYNEQFF.

This clonotype was detected only a few times. This chain connects TRBV12-3 or TRBV12-4 to TRBJ1-4; no clear D gene. Trimming left V 6 bases short and J 8 bases short, with 7 bases between. The CDR3 length is 11 residues. The CDR3 spells CASRSGEKLFF. For the CDR3, the DNA is TGTGCCAGCAGGTCGGGAGAAAAACTGTTTTTT.

This clonotype was counted ten times or more. The chain has TRBV4-2 and TRBJ1-2; possibly TRBD1 for D (5 bases). The CDR3 length is 15 residues. Germline loops: CDR1 LGHNA, CDR2 YNFKEQ. Trimming removed 4 bases at V and 8 bases at J, with 20 bases between. The CDR3 region is CASSLALQAERGYTF. The CDR3 bases are TGTGCCAGCAGCCTGGCGCTACAGGCGGAAAGGGGCTACACCTTC.

The genes are TRBV18 and TRBJ2-1; the D gene is possibly TRBD1 (5 bases). The CDR3 has 15 residues. Between the trimmed V and J ends, which lost 8 bases and 0 bases, there was a span of 14 bases. Per the germline V gene, CDR1 is KGHSH and CDR2 is LQKENI. The DNA for the CDR3 is TGTGCCAGCCGTTCTATCGACAGCTCCTACAATGAGCAGTTCTTC. Translation: CASRSIDSSYNEQFF.

This chain joins TRBV7-9 and TRBJ2-2; TRBD1 is a possible D gene (6 bases). Trimming removed 2 bases at V and 2 bases at J, with 15 bases between. Germline CDR1 and CDR2: SEHNR and FQNEAQ (reference sequence). The CDR3 totals 17 residues. CDR3 DNA sequence: TGTGCCAGCAGCTTACAAGTACAAGGGGGAAACACCGGGGAGCTGTTTTTT. Translating it yields CASSLQVQGGNTGELFF.

In this sample, this clonotype turned up a few times. The chain uses TRBV27 and TRBJ2-1, with D possibly TRBD2 on 6 matching bases. There are 14 residues in the CDR3. V was trimmed by 5 bases and J by 9 bases, leaving 17 bases between them. CDR1 and CDR2 from the germline V gene are MNHEY and SMNVEV (reference sequence). The DNA for the CDR3 is TGTGCCAGCAGTCCTTACGGAGGGCCCAGTGAGCAGTTCTTC. Residues: CASSPYGGPSEQFF.